The 5 T cell receptor beta chains listed next were all sequenced from one sample in a study of human T cells and chemical hapten exposure. Time point defined: pre-sensitization, week 0. Treatment denoted: therapeutic diphenylcyclopropenone sensitization with weekly scalp DPC. One entry per CDR3 protein results from TCRdb running MiXCR on the RACE reads. Among approximately 370,000 distinct CDR3 sequences, approximately 5% were seen once, and the ten largest hold around 8%. The sequencing here drew on whole blood, taken in connection with sensitization to the hapten diphenylcyclopropenone (DPC). Receptor source: a young woman with alopecia areata. Some clones in this sample may be carry-over from other donors' samples.

This clonotype occurred a few times. V and J are TRBV11-1 and TRBJ1-6; D remains ambiguous. Germline V CDR1 and CDR2: SGHAT, FQDESV (reference sequence). The CDR3 length is 16 residues. The V end was cut by 1 base, the J end by 4 bases, with 11 bases between. The CDR3 sequence: CASSLGASGYNSPLHF. Written as DNA, the CDR3 is TGTGCCAGCAGCTTAGGAGCATCTGGATATAATTCACCCCTCCACTTT.

The sample holds a few counts of this clonotype. The chain uses TRBV6-1 and TRBJ2-7, with 10 bases fitting TRBD2. Germline CDR1 and CDR2: MNHNS and SASEGT. The V gene end was trimmed by 0 bases and the J gene end by 6 bases; junction bases not matched to a gene: 5. The CDR3 is made up of 15 amino acids. In DNA form, the CDR3 reads TGTGCCAGCAGTGAAGCGAGGCTAGCGGGGGCCGAGCAGTACTTC. Translating it yields CASSEARLAGAEQYF.

The table lists this clonotype with a few counts. The V and J genes are TRBV5-4 and TRBJ2-1, with D possibly TRBD2 on 5 matching bases. Trimming left V 2 bases short and J 6 bases short, with 9 bases between. The CDR3 has 13 amino acids. CDR1 SGHNT and CDR2 YYREEE come from the germline V gene (reference sequence). The CDR3 sequence is CASSFRGSNEQFF. CDR3 DNA: TGTGCCAGCAGCTTCAGAGGGTCCAATGAGCAGTTCTTC.

The table lists this clonotype with many counts. V is TRBV4-2 and J is TRBJ1-3; D not certain. Trimming took 3 bases from V and 0 from J, leaving 12 bases between them. CDR3 length: 16 residues. Germline-derived CDR1 and CDR2 are LGHNA and YNFKEQ. The CDR3 nucleotides are TGTGCCAGCAGCCAGGGCCGGGCCCTCTCTGGAAACACCATATATTTT. Protein product: CASSQGRALSGNTIYF.

The CDR3 spells CASSSQRAGGGPDTQYF. DNA of the CDR3: TGTGCCAGCAGCTCCCAACGGGCGGGCGGGGGCCCAGATACGCAGTATTTT. This chain uses TRBV7-8 with TRBJ2-3; possibly TRBD2 for D (7 bases). Looked up from germline, CDR1 is SGHVS and CDR2 is FQNEAQ. The CDR3 is 17 residues long. V was shortened by 4 bases and J by 4 bases, with 21 bases between the two germline ends. Complete variable domain (other parts from reference TRBV7-8 and TRBJ2-3): GAGVSQSPRYKVAKRGQDVALRCDPISGHVSLFWYQQALGQGPEFLTYFQNEAQLDKSGLPSDRFFAERPEGSVSTLKIQRTQQEDSAVYLCASSSQRAGGGPDTQYFGPGTRLTVL.